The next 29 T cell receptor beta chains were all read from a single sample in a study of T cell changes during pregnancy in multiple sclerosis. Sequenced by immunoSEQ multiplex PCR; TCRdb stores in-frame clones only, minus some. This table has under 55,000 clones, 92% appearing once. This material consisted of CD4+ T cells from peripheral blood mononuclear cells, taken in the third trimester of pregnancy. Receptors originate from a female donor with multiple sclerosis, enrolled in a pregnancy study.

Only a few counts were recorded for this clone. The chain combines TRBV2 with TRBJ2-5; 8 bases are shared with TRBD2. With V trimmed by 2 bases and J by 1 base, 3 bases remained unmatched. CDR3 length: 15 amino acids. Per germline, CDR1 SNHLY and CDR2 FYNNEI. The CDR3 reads CASSETLAGQETQYF. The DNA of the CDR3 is TGTGCCAGCAGTGAAACCCTAGCGGGCCAAGAGACCCAGTACTTC.

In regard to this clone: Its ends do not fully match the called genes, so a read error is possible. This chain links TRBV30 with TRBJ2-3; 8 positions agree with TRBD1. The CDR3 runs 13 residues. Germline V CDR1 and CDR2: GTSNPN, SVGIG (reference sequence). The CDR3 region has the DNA TGTGCCTGGAGTGCAGGGGGCACGGATACGCAGTATTTT. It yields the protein CAWSAGGTDTQYF.

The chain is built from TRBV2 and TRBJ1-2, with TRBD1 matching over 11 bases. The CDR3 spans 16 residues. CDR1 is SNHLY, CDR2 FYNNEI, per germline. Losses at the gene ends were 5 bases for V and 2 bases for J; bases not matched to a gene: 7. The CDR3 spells CASSPDRGRQNYGYTF. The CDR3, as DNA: TGTGCCAGCAGTCCGGACAGGGGGCGGCAAAACTATGGCTACACCTTC.

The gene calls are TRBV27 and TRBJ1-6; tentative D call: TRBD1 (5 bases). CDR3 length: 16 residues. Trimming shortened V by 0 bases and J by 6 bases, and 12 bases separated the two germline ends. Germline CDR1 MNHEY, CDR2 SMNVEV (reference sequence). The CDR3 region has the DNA TGTGCCAGCAGTTTATCTATGGGGGGGATTAATTCACCCCTCCACTTT. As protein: CASSLSMGGINSPLHF.

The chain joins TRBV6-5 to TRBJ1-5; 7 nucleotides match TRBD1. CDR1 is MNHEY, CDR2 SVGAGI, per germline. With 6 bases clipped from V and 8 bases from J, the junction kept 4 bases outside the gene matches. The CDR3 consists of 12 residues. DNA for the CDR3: TGTGCCAGCAGAACAGGGGTGGAGCCCCAGCATTTT. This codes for CASRTGVEPQHF.

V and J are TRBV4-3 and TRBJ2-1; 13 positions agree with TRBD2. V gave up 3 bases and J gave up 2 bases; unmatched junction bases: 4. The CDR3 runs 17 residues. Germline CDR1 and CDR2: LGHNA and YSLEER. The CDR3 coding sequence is TGCGCCAGCAGCCATAGACTAGCGGGGGGAACCTACAATGAGCAGTTCTTC. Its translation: CASSHRLAGGTYNEQFF.

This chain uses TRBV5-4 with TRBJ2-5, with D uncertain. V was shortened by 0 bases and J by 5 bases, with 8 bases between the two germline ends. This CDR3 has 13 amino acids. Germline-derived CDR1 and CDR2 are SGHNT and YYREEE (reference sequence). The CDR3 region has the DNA TGTGCCAGCAGCTTGGCTCTGCGGGAGACCCAGTACTTC. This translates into CASSLALRETQYF.

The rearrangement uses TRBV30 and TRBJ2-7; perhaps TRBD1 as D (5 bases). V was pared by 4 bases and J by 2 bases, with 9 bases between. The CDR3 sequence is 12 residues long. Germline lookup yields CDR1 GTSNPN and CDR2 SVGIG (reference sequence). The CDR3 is CAWKGAPYEQYF. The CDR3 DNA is TGTGCCTGGAAAGGGGCCCCCTACGAGCAGTACTTC.

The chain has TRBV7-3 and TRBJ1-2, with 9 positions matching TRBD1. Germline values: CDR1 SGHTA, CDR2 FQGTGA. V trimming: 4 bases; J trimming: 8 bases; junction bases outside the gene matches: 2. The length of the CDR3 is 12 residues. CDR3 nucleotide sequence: TGTGCCAGCAGCTCGGGACAGGGAGGCTACACCTTC. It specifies CASSSGQGGYTF.

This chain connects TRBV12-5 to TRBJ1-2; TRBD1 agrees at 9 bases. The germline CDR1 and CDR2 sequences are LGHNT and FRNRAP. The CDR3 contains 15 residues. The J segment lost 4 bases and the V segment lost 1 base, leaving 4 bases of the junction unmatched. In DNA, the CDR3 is TGTGCTAGTGGTTTGGGGGACAGGGCGGGCTATGGCTACACCTTC. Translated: CASGLGDRAGYGYTF.

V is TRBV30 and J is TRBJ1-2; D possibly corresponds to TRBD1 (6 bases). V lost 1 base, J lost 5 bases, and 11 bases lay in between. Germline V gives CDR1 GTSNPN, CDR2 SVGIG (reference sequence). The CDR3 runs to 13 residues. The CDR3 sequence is CAWSERDTYGYTF. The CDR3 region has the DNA TGTGCCTGGAGTGAAAGGGACACGTATGGCTACACCTTC.

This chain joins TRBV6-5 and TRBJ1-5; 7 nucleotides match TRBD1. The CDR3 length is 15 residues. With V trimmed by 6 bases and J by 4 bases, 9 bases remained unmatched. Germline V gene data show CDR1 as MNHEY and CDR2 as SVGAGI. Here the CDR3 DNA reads TGTGCCAGCAGGCACGGGACAGCACCTAATCAGCCCCAGCATTTT. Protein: CASRHGTAPNQPQHF.

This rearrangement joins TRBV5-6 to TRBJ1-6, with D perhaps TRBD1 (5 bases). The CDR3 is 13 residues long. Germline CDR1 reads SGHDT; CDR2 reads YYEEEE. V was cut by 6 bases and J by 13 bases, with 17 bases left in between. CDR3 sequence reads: CASTEARQSPLHF. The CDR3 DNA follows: TGTGCCAGCACCGAAGCAAGACAGTCCCCCCTCCACTTT.

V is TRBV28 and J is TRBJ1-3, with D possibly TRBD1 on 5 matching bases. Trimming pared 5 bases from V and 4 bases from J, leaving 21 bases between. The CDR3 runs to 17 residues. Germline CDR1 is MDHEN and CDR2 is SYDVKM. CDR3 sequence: CASSLPPGGGRGNTIYF. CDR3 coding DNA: TGTGCCAGCAGTCTACCACCGGGGGGGGGTCGAGGAAACACCATATATTTT.

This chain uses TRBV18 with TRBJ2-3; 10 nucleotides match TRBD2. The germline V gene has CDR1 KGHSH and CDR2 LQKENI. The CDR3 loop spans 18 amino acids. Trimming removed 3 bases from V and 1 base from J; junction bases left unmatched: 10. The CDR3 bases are TGTGCCAGCTCACCCCTAAGCGGGGGGGCTAGTCGCACAGATACGCAGTATTTT. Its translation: CASSPLSGGASRTDTQYF. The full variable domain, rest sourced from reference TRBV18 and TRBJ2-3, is NAGVMQNPRHLVRRRGQEARLRCSPMKGHSHVYWYRQLPEEGLKFMVYLQKENIIDESGMPKERFSAEFPKEGPSILRIQQVVRGDSAAYFCASSPLSGGASRTDTQYFGPGTRLTVL.

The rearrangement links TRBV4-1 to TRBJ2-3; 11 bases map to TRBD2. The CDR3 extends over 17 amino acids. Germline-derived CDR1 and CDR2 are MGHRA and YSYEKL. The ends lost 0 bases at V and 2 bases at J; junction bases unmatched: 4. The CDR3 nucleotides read TGCGCCAGCAGCCAAGACGGGACTAGCGGAAACACAGATACGCAGTATTTT. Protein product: CASSQDGTSGNTDTQYF.

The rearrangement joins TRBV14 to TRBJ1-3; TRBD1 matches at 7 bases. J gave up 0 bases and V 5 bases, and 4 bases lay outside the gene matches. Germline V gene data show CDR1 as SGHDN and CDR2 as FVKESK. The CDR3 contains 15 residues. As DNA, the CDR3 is TGTGCCAGCAGCGTACAGGGGTACTCTGGAAACACCATATATTTT. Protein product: CASSVQGYSGNTIYF.

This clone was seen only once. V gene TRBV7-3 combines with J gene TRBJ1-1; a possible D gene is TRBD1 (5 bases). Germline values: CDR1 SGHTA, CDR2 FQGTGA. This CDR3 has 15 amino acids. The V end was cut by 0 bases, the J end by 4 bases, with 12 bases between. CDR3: CASSLTTGETTEAFF. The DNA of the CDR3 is TGTGCCAGCAGCTTAACTACGGGGGAGACCACTGAAGCTTTCTTT. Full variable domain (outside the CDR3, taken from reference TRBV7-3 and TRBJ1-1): GAGVSQTPSNKVTEKGKYVELRCDPISGHTALYWYRQSLGQGPEFLIYFQGTGAADDSGLPNDRFFAVRPEGSVSTLKIQRTERGDSAVYLCASSLTTGETTEAFFGQGTRLTVV.

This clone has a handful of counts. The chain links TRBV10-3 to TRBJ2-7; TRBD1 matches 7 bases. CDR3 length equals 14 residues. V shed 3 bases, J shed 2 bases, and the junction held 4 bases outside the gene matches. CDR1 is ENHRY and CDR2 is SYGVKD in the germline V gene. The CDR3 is CAISDRQGTYEQYF. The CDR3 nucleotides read TGTGCCATCAGTGATCGACAGGGAACCTACGAGCAGTACTTC.

The CDR3 region is CASINRLDTEAFF. The CDR3 DNA follows: TGTGCCAGCATAAACAGGTTGGACACTGAAGCTTTCTTT. The chain recombines TRBV18 with TRBJ1-1; TRBD1 is a possible D gene (5 bases). The CDR3 length is 13 residues. V gave up 8 bases and J gave up 3 bases, with 13 bases separating them. The germline CDR1 and CDR2 sequences are KGHSH and LQKENI.

DNA of the CDR3: TGTGCCAGCTCATCGAGGGGGTCCCAAGAGACCCAGTACTTC. This gives the protein CASSSRGSQETQYF. The chain joins TRBV18 to TRBJ2-5, with D possibly matching TRBD1 (6 bases). Germline CDR1 KGHSH, CDR2 LQKENI. With 5 bases removed from V and 1 base from J, the gap between germline ends came to 11 bases. The CDR3 totals 14 residues. Based on the CDR3 plus reference TRBV18 and TRBJ2-5, the full variable domain is NAGVMQNPRHLVRRRGQEARLRCSPMKGHSHVYWYRQLPEEGLKFMVYLQKENIIDESGMPKERFSAEFPKEGPSILRIQQVVRGDSAAYFCASSSRGSQETQYFGPGTRLLVL.

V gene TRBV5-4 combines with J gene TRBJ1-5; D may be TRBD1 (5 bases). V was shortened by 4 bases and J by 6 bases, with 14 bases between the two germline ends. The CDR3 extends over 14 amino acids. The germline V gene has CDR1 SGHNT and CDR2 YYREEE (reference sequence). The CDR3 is CASSTQGPGQPQHF. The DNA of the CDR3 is TGTGCCAGCAGCACCCAGGGCCCGGGTCAGCCCCAGCATTTT.

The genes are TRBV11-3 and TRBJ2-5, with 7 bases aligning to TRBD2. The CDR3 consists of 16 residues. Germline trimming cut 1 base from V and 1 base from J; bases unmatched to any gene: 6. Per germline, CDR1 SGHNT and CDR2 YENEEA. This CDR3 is CASSLGSGGGQETQYF. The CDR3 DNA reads TGTGCCAGCAGCTTAGGGTCGGGCGGGGGCCAAGAGACCCAGTACTTC.

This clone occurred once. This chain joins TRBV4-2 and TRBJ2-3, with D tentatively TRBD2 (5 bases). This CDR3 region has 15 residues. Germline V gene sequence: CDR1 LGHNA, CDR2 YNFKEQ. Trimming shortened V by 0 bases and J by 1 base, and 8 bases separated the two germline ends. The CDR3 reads CASSQDEAGTDTQYF. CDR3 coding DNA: TGTGCCAGCAGCCAAGATGAAGCGGGCACAGATACGCAGTATTTT.

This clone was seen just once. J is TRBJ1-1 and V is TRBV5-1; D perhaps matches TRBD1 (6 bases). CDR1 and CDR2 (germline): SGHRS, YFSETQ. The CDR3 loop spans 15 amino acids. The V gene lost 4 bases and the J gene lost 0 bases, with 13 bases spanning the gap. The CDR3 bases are TGCGCCAGCAGCCGGACAGTTTTATTGAACACTGAAGCTTTCTTT. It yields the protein CASSRTVLLNTEAFF.

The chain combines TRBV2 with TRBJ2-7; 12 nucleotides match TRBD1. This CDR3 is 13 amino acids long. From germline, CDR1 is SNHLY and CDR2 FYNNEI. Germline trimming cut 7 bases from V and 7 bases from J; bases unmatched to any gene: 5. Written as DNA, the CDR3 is TGTGCCAGCACGGGACAGGGGGCGGGAGAGCAGTACTTC. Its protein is CASTGQGAGEQYF.

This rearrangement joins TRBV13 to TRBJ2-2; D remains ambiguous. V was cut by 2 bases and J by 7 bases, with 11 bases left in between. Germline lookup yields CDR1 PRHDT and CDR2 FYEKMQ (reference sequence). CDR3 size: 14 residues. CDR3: CASSLSGFVGELFF. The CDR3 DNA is TGTGCCAGCAGCTTATCAGGTTTTGTCGGGGAGCTGTTTTTT.

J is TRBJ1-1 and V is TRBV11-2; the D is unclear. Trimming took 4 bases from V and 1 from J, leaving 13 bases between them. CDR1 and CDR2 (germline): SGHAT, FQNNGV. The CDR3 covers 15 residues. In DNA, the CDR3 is TGTGCCAGCAGCTCCCTAACCGTTGCGAACACTGAAGCTTTCTTT. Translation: CASSSLTVANTEAFF.

CDR3 nucleotide sequence: TGTGCCAGCAGCAGGACTAGCGGGTACGAGCAGTACTTC. Amino acid sequence: CASSRTSGYEQYF. The J gene is TRBJ2-7, the V gene TRBV7-3; TRBD2 matches at 11 bases. Germline V gene data show CDR1 as SGHTA and CDR2 as FQGTGA. The CDR3 loop spans 13 amino acids. With 5 bases clipped from V and 4 bases from J, the junction kept 1 base outside the gene matches.